The 12 T cell receptor beta chains below were found in one sample sequenced in a study of blood T cell repertoires in COVID-19. The table came from immunoSEQ multiplex PCR; TCRdb's copy has only in-frame clones and leaves some out. The data show 130,000 to 150,000 clones, around 90% seen once. The sample was peripheral blood. These receptors all stem from a man in his 70s with acute or convalescent COVID-19.

The genes are TRBV6-5 and TRBJ1-2, with 7 bases that match TRBD1. The CDR3 covers 14 residues. V shed 10 bases, J shed 4 bases, and the junction held 12 bases outside the gene matches. Germline loops: CDR1 MNHEY, CDR2 SVGAGI. CDR3 residues: CATTQGERIYGYTF. The CDR3 DNA reads TGTGCCACCACCCAGGGGGAGAGGATCTATGGCTACACCTTC.

The V and J genes are TRBV7-9 and TRBJ2-5, with 8 bases aligning to TRBD2. Trimming at V came to 1 base and at J to 4 bases, leaving 5 bases not matched to a gene. The CDR3 is 15 residues long. Germline V gene lookup returns CDR1 SEHNR and CDR2 FQNEAQ (reference sequence). CDR3 nucleotide sequence: TGTGCCAGCAGCTTAGGTTATACTAGCGGAGAGACCCAGTACTTC. Translation gives CASSLGYTSGETQYF.

The chain employs TRBV27 and TRBJ1-1; TRBD1 aligns across 7 bases. CDR3 length: 16 residues. The germline V gene encodes CDR1 MNHEY and CDR2 SMNVEV (reference sequence). With 3 bases clipped from V and 0 bases from J, the junction kept 7 bases outside the gene matches. Here the CDR3 DNA reads TGTGCCAGCAGTTTTTCATCAGGGGGTATGAACACTGAAGCTTTCTTT. It encodes CASSFSSGGMNTEAFF.

The chain has TRBV5-1 and TRBJ2-3; 10 nucleotides align to TRBD2. The V gene end was trimmed by 2 bases and the J gene end by 5 bases; junction bases not matched to a gene: 5. The germline V gene has CDR1 SGHRS and CDR2 YFSETQ. CDR3 length equals 15 residues. The chain's CDR3 is CASSLAGGGIDTQYF. The DNA for the CDR3 is TGCGCCAGCAGCTTAGCGGGAGGGGGAATAGATACGCAGTATTTT. Looking up the rest from reference TRBV5-1 and TRBJ2-3 gives the full variable domain: KAGVTQTPRYLIKTRGQQVTLSCSPISGHRSVSWYQQTPGQGLQFLFEYFSETQRNKGNFPGRFSGRQFSNSRSEMNVSTLELGDSALYLCASSLAGGGIDTQYFGPGTRLTVL.

The chain uses TRBV29-1 and TRBJ1-1; the D gene is possibly TRBD1 (6 bases). Trimming left V 8 bases short and J 5 bases short, with 12 bases between. The CDR3 totals 11 residues. Germline CDR1 reads SQVTM; CDR2 reads ANQGSEA. The CDR3 region has the DNA TGCAGCTCGGTGAGGGGGACTGAAGCTTTCTTT. Protein: CSSVRGTEAFF.

This chain joins TRBV19 and TRBJ1-2, with 12 bases that match TRBD1. The CDR3 extends over 16 amino acids. V shed 10 bases, J shed 4 bases, and the junction held 13 bases outside the gene matches. The germline gives CDR1 LNHDA, CDR2 SQIVND (reference sequence). CDR3 nucleotide sequence: TGTGCCACCTACGGGGACAGGGGGCGAAAAGGCTATGGCTACACCTTC. Translated: CATYGDRGRKGYGYTF.

This chain connects TRBV7-2 to TRBJ1-1; TRBD1 matches at 10 bases. Germline CDR1 reads SGHTA; CDR2 reads FQGNSA. This CDR3 comprises 17 residues. V lost 5 bases and J lost 3; bases outside the gene matches: 12. In DNA, the CDR3 is TGTGCCAGCAGCAGCCGGGACAGGGGCTTCATTTACACTGAAGCTTTCTTT. The encoded protein is CASSSRDRGFIYTEAFF.

In DNA form, the CDR3 reads TGTGCCAGCAGCTCAGGCAATACCCCGAACTATGGCTACACCTTC. This sequence encodes CASSSGNTPNYGYTF. The chain couples TRBV7-9 to TRBJ1-2; D ambiguous. The V and J ends lost 4 bases and 2 bases respectively, with 14 bases between them. This CDR3 spans 15 amino acids. Germline CDR1 is SEHNR and CDR2 is FQNEAQ (reference sequence). The full variable domain, rest sourced from reference TRBV7-9 and TRBJ1-2, is DTGVSQNPRHKITKRGQNVTFRCDPISEHNRLYWYRQTLGQGPEFLTYFQNEAQLEKSRLLSDRFSAERPKGSFSTLEIQRTEQGDSAMYLCASSSGNTPNYGYTFGSGTRLTVV.

The V gene is TRBV7-8, the J gene TRBJ2-5, with 10 nucleotides matching TRBD1. V lost 3 bases, J lost 5 bases, and 9 bases stayed unmatched. The CDR3 is made up of 16 amino acids. Germline assignment: CDR1 SGHVS and CDR2 FQNEAQ. Here the CDR3 DNA reads TGTGCCAGCAGCTTTAGGGACAGGGGTGTGTATGAGACCCAGTACTTC. It encodes CASSFRDRGVYETQYF.

The chain is built from TRBV7-2 and TRBJ2-4; no reliable D call. This CDR3 has 12 amino acids. Trimming removed 4 bases from V and 9 bases from J, with 10 bases in between. Germline V gives CDR1 SGHTA, CDR2 FQGNSA. The CDR3 sequence is CASSSSRAIQYF. The CDR3 DNA reads TGTGCCAGCAGCTCGAGTAGAGCCATTCAGTACTTC.

The chain recombines TRBV19 with TRBJ1-2; tentatively, D is TRBD1 (5 bases). This CDR3 is built from 13 residues. Per the germline V gene, CDR1 is LNHDA and CDR2 is SQIVND (reference sequence). V was clipped by 6 bases and J by 5 bases, with 13 bases between them. The CDR3 DNA follows: TGTGCCAGTAGCGACAGACCTGTGTATGGCTACACCTTC. It is translated as CASSDRPVYGYTF.

The V and J genes are TRBV6-5 and TRBJ2-7, with D maybe TRBD2 (5 bases). CDR3 size: 13 residues. Germline CDR1 reads MNHEY; CDR2 reads SVGAGI. The ends were cut back, 8 bases at V and 8 bases at J, with 19 bases in the middle. CDR3 coding DNA: TGTGCCAGCGATCCGGGATCCTCTCTCCAGCAGTACTTC. Protein: CASDPGSSLQQYF.